This T cell receptor beta chain was retrieved from a study of T cell responses to AZD1222 COVID-19 vaccine. Overall study results and limits: After the peak T cell response, and only then, were repertoires sampled. Only five or six people who got AZD1222 tested seropositive at baseline.

Germline V gene sequence: CDR1 SGHDT, CDR2 YYEEEE. The CDR3 is 16 residues long. The V end was cut by 0 bases, the J end by 2 bases, with 14 bases between. This clone was seen once. Its antigen is undetermined. Repertoires were generated with immunoSEQ multiplex PCR, while TCRdb's copy carries only in-frame clones and drops some. The table includes over 85,000 clones, 80% to 90% detected once. This sample comprised peripheral blood, obtained on day 0 of AZD1222 vaccination. The sequence derives from an adult in good health. V and J are TRBV5-6 and TRBJ1-2; the D gene is possibly TRBD1 (5 bases). The CDR3 nucleotides are TGTGCCAGCAGCTTGGCCAACCGGGGGTCCAACTATGGCTACACCTTC. Residues: CASSLANRGSNYGYTF.